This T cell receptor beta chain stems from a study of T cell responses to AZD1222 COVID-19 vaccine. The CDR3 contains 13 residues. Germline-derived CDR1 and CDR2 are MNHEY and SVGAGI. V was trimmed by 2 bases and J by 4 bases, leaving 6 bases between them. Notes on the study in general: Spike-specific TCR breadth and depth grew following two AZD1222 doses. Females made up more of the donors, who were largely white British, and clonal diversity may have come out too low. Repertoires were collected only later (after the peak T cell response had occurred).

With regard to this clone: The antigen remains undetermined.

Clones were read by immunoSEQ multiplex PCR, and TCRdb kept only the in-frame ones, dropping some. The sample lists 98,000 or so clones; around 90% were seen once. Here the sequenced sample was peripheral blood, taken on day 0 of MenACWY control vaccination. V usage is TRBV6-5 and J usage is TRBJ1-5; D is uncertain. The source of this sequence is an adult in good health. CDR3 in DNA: TGTGCCAGCAGTTACAGGCCGAATCAGCCCCAGCATTTT. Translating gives CASSYRPNQPQHF.